A selection of T cell receptor beta chains follows, all from one sample in a study of a mutant IDH1 vaccine in newly diagnosed glioma. Profiling relied on immunoSEQ multiplex PCR, and the TCRdb table lists in-frame clones only, not all of them. The table shows tens of thousands of clones, with about four fifths occurring only once. The starting material was PBMCs, obtained from a glioma patient treated with radiotherapy, temozolomide or both. The receptors come from a man between 18 and 29 years old with glioma. The CDR3 runs from the conserved cysteine through the conserved F or W. Fields, in order: J gene, D gene, clone size, V gene, CDR3 DNA, CDR3 protein. D genes are given only for firm matches. The size of a clone is reported for some rows only, either as once, few or many, or as a class for expanded clones.

TRBJ1-4 | - | once | TRBV4-1 | TGCGCCAGCAGCCACTTCGGGACCGCGGGTAATGAAAAACTGTTTTTT | CASSHFGTAGNEKLFF
TRBJ1-4 | TRBD1 | - | TRBV4-3 | TGCGCCAGCAGCCAAGCTCCTCCAGACAGGGCAAATGAAAAACTGTTTTTT | CASSQAPPDRANEKLFF
TRBJ2-2 | - | - | TRBV4-1 | TGCGCCAGCAGCCAAGTACAGGGAGGGGCCGGGGAGCTGTTTTTT | CASSQVQGGAGELFF
TRBJ1-2 | - | - | TRBV7-9 | TGTGCCAGCAGCCCCGGGGGGACATCTAACTATGGCTACACCTTC | CASSPGGTSNYGYTF
TRBJ1-2 | - | - | TRBV29-1 | TGCAGCGTTGAAGATTATGGCGACACAAAACCTGGAGGCTACACCTTC | CSVEDYGDTKPGGYTF
TRBJ1-5 | TRBD1 | few | TRBV2 | TGTGCCAGCAGTCCCCCCGACAGGGATAGCAATCAGCCCCAGCATTTT | CASSPPDRDSNQPQHF
TRBJ1-1 | TRBD1 | - | TRBV7-9 | TGTGCCAGCAGCTCGTTCCGGGACAGTAACACTGAAGCTTTCTTT | CASSSFRDSNTEAFF
TRBJ2-7 | - | - | TRBV7-9 | TGTGCCAGCAGCTTCACAGGGTCTTCCTACGAGCAGTACTTC | CASSFTGSSYEQYF
TRBJ2-7 | TRBD1 | - | TRBV10-3 | TGTGCCATCAGTGGGGGACAGCCTCTAGTGTCCTACGAGCAGTACTTC | CAISGGQPLVSYEQYF
TRBJ2-2 | - | - | TRBV5-1 | TGCGCCAGCAGCTTGGCGCAGGGCCACACCGGGGAGCTGTTTTTT | CASSLAQGHTGELFF
TRBJ1-2 | - | - | TRBV28 | TGTGCCAGCAGTTTTTCAGTGGGTAGAGGGCCACTCGCGAGCTACACCTTC | CASSFSVGRGPLASYTF
TRBJ2-7 | TRBD1 | - | TRBV5-1 | TGCGCCAGCAGCCCTCAAAGGACAGGGGGCTACGAGCAGTACTTC | CASSPQRTGGYEQYF
TRBJ1-1 | - | - | TRBV11-3 | TGTGCCAGCAGCTTAGAAGGGCTAGGCACTGAAGCTTTCTTT | CASSLEGLGTEAFF
TRBJ1-1 | - | few | TRBV13 | TGTGCCAGCAGCGGAGGGCAGGAGGATCCGCGAGCAGGAGACACTGAAGCTTTCTTT | CASSGGQEDPRAGDTEAFF
TRBJ2-3 | TRBD2 | - | TRBV30 | TGTGCCTGGAGTGTTCTAGCGGGAGTACCAGATACGCAGTATTTT | CAWSVLAGVPDTQYF
TRBJ2-7 | TRBD2 | - | TRBV25-1 | TGTGCCAGCAGTGAAGTGAGGCTAGCGGGGCTGTACTTC | CASSEVRLAGLYF
TRBJ1-6 | - | - | TRBV4-3 | TGCGCCAGCAGCCAAGACTACGACTATAATTCACCCCTCCACTTT | CASSQDYDYNSPLHF
TRBJ1-5 | - | - | TRBV6-5 | TGTGCCAGCAGTTCCCGGGTCGGCAATCAGCCCCAGCATTTT | CASSSRVGNQPQHF
TRBJ1-3 | TRBD1 | - | TRBV7-9 | TGTGCCAGCAGCGTCGTCGGGACAGGGTCCGGAAACACCATATATTTT | CASSVVGTGSGNTIYF
TRBJ2-1 | - | - | TRBV5-6 | TGTGCCAGCAGCTCCTCGGGATCGACGGGCGTTCACGAGCAGTTCTTC | CASSSSGSTGVHEQFF
TRBJ1-2 | - | - | TRBV10-3 | TGTGCCATCAGTGAAGGTGGGGTAGGCTACACCTTC | CAISEGGVGYTF
TRBJ1-2 | - | - | TRBV7-9 | TGTGCCAGCAGCTTAGTAGGGAACTACACCTTC | CASSLVGNYTF
TRBJ1-5 | TRBD1 | - | TRBV18 | TGTGCCAGCTCCGGAGACAGGGCTCGGGGGCCCCAGCATTTT | CASSGDRARGPQHF
TRBJ1-4 | TRBD1 | - | TRBV6-6 | TGTGCCAGCAGTTACGACAGGGTTGCAGAAAAACTGTTTTTT | CASSYDRVAEKLFF
TRBJ2-1 | - | - | TRBV30 | TGTGCCTGGAATCGGAGGGGGTTTGACAATGAGCAGTTCTTC | CAWNRRGFDNEQFF
TRBJ1-6 | - | - | TRBV7-9 | TGTGCCAGCAGCTTAGTGGGGGGGTTAAATTCACCCCTCCACTTT | CASSLVGGLNSPLHF
TRBJ1-3 | TRBD1 | - | TRBV25-1 | TGTGCTTCCACAGGGGCAAGTTCGAACACCATATATTTT | CASTGASSNTIYF
TRBJ2-7 | TRBD1 | - | TRBV2 | TGTGCCAGCAGGTTGGACAGGGAAAGCTTCTACGAGCAGTACTTC | CASRLDRESFYEQYF
TRBJ2-1 | TRBD2 | - | TRBV5-6 | TGTGCCAGCAGTTCCCGGATATCGGGAGGGGCCTACAATGAGCAGTTCTTC | CASSSRISGGAYNEQFF
TRBJ1-2 | - | - | TRBV25-1 | TGTGCCAGCAGTAACCGGGACAACTATGGCTACACCTTC | CASSNRDNYGYTF
TRBJ1-3 | - | - | TRBV4-1 | TGCGCCAGCAGCCAACCTTTAGAAGGAAACACCATATATTTT | CASSQPLEGNTIYF
TRBJ1-6 | TRBD1 | - | TRBV7-9 | TGTGCCAGCAGCCCTAGGACAGGCCGTTCACCCCTCCACTTT | CASSPRTGRSPLHF
TRBJ2-2 | - | - | TRBV19 | TGTGCCAGTAGCAGGGTCGTGAACACCGGGGAGCTGTTTTTT | CASSRVVNTGELFF
TRBJ2-5 | - | - | TRBV7-2 | TGTGCCAGCAGCTCGGGGACACCCCCCAAGACCCAGTACTTC | CASSSGTPPKTQYF
TRBJ2-3 | TRBD2 | - | TRBV5-4 | TGTGCCAGCAGCTTCGGGGGGGCCATTGGAAATACGCAGTATTTT | CASSFGGAIGNTQYF
TRBJ1-1 | - | - | TRBV7-8 | TGTGCCAGCAGCTCATCCAGGGGGAACACTGAAGCTTTCTTT | CASSSSRGNTEAFF